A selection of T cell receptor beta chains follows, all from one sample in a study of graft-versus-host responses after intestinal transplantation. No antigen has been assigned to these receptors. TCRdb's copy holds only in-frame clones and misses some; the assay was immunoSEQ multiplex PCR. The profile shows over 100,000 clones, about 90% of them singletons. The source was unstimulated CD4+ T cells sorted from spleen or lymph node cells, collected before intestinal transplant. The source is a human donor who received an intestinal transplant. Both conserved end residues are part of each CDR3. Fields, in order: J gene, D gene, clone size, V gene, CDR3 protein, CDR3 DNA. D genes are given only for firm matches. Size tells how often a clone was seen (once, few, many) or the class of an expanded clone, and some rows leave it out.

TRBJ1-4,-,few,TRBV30,CAWSVRQAEKLFF,TGTGCCTGGAGTGTCCGGCAGGCAGAAAAACTGTTTTTT
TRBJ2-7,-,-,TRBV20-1,CSAGLYEQYF,TGCAGTGCTGGGCTTTACGAGCAGTACTTC
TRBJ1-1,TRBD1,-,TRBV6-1,CASSAGQGSTEAFF,TGTGCCAGCAGTGCGGGACAGGGGAGCACTGAAGCTTTCTTT
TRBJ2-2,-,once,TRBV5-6,CASSFEGLNTGELFF,TGTGCCAGCAGCTTTGAGGGACTGAACACCGGGGAGCTGTTTTTT
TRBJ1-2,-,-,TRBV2,CASTYVGGRNYGYTF,TGTGCCAGCACCTATGTGGGGGGGCGAAACTATGGCTACACCTTC
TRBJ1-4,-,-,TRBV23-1,CASSQRSGTVEKLFF,TGCGCCAGCAGTCAACGATCCGGGACTGTGGAAAAACTGTTTTTT
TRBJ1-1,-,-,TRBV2,CATNRVVTEAFF,TGTGCCACCAACAGGGTTGTAACTGAAGCTTTCTTT
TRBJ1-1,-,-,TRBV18,CASSPAGGNTEAFF,TGTGCCAGCTCACCGGCGGGGGGGAACACTGAAGCTTTCTTT
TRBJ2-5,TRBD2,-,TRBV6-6,CASSDGTSGQETQYF,TGTGCCAGCAGTGACGGGACTAGCGGGCAAGAGACCCAGTACTTC
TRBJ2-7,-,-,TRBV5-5,CASSYRDFVYEQYF,TGTGCCAGCAGCTACCGGGACTTTGTCTACGAGCAGTACTTC
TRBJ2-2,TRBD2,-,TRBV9,CASSERELRTGELFF,TGTGCCAGCAGCGAGCGGGAATTGAGGACCGGGGAGCTGTTTTTT
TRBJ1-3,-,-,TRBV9,CASSVGVGFSGNTIYF,TGTGCCAGCAGCGTAGGAGTCGGGTTCTCTGGAAACACCATATATTTT
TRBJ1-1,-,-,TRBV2,CASRTRENTEAFF,TGTGCCAGCAGAACTAGGGAGAACACTGAAGCTTTCTTT
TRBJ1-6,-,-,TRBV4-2,CASSPLAPSVQNSPLHF,TGTGCCAGCAGCCCCCTCGCCCCTTCAGTTCAAAATTCACCCCTCCACTTT
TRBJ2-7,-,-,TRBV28,CASSSSGTDSYEQYF,TGTGCCAGCAGTTCATCCGGGACGGACTCCTACGAGCAGTACTTC
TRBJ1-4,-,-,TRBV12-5,CASGPGSTNEKLFF,TGTGCTAGTGGCCCCGGATCAACTAATGAAAAACTGTTTTTT
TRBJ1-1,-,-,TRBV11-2,CASSQRTLEAFF,TGTGCCAGCAGCCAGAGGACACTTGAAGCTTTCTTT
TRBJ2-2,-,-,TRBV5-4,CATTSGTKGGGELFF,TGTGCCACAACCTCTGGGACAAAGGGGGGCGGGGAGCTGTTTTTT
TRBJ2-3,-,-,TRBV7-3,CASSTHSSTDTQYF,TGTGCCAGCAGCACCCACTCTAGCACAGATACGCAGTATTTT
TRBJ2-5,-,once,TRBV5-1,CASSPGLFQETQYF,TGCGCCAGCAGTCCGGGACTCTTCCAAGAGACCCAGTACTTC
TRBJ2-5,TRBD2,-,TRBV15,CATSGGTSPETQYF,TGTGCCACCAGCGGTGGGACTAGCCCTGAGACCCAGTACTTC
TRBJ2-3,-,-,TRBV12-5,CASGTHREFTDTQYF,TGTGCTAGTGGCACCCACAGAGAGTTCACAGATACGCAGTATTTT
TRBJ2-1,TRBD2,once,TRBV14,CASSPTSGVNEQFF,TGTGCCAGCAGCCCGACTAGCGGGGTTAATGAGCAGTTCTTC
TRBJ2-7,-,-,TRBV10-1,CASSRGHEQYF,TGCGCCAGCAGCAGAGGGCACGAGCAGTACTTC
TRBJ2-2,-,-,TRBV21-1,CASGGTHTGELFF,TGTGCCAGCGGTGGAACCCACACCGGGGAGCTGTTTTTT
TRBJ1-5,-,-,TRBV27,CASSPQGRGIQPQHF,TGTGCCAGCAGCCCCCAGGGGAGGGGAATTCAGCCCCAGCATTTT
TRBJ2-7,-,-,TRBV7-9,CASSGAGSLVFEWEQYF,TGTGCCAGCAGCGGGGCGGGGAGCTTGGTGTTCGAATGGGAGCAGTACTTC